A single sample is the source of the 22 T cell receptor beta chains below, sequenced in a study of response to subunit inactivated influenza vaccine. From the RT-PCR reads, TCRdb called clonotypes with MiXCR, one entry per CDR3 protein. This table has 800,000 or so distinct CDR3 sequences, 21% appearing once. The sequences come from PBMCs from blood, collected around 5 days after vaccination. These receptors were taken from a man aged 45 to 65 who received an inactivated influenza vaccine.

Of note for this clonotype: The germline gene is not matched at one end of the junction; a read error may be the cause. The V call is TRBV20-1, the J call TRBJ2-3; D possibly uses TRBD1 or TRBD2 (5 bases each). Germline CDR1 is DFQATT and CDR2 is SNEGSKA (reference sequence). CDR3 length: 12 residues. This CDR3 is CGARGTSDTQYF. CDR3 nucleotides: TGCGGTGCTAGAGGGACCTCAGATACGCAGTATTTT.

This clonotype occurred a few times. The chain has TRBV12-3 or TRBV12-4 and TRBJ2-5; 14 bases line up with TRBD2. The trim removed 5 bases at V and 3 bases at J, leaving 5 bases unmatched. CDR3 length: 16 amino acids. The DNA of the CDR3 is TGTGCCAGCAGTCCACCGGGACTAGCGGGGGAAGAGACCCAGTACTTC. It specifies CASSPPGLAGEETQYF.

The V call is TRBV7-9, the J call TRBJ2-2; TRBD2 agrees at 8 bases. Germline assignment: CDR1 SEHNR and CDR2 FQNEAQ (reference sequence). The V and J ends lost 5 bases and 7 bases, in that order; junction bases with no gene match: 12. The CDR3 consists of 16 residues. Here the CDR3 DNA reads TGTGCCAGCAGCATCTCCGGGAGGGCCAAGGACGGGGAGCTGTTTTTT. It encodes CASSISGRAKDGELFF.

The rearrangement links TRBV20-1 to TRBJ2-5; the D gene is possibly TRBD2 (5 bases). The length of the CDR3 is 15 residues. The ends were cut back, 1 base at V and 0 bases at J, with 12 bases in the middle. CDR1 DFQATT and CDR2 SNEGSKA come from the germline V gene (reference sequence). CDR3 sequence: CSARAGLTNQETQYF. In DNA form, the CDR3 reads TGCAGTGCTAGAGCTGGACTCACAAACCAAGAGACCCAGTACTTC.

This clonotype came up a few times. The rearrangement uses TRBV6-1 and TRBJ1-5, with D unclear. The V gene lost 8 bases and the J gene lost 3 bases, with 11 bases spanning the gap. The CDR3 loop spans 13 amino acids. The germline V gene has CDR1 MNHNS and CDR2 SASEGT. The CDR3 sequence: CASGASLNQPQHF. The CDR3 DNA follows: TGTGCCAGCGGCGCGTCGCTCAATCAGCCCCAGCATTTT.

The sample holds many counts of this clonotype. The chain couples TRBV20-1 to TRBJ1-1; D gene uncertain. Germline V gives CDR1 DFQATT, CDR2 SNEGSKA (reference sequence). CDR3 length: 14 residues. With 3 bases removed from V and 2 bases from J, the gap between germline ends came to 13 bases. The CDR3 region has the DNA TGCAGTGCTAGTAGCGCCAGCTTTAACACTGAAGCTTTCTTT. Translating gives CSASSASFNTEAFF.

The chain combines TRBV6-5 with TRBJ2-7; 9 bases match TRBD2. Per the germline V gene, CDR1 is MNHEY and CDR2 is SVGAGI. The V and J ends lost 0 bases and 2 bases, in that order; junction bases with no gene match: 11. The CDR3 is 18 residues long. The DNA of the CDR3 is TGTGCCAGCAGTTACTCTTGGCGGGAGGGGACGTCCGCCTACGAGCAGTACTTC. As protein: CASSYSWREGTSAYEQYF.

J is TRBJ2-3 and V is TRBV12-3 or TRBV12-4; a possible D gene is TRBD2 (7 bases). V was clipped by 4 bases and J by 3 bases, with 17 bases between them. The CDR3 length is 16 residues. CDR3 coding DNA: TGTGCCAGCAGTTCAGGGAGGGGGGGGCAAACAGATACGCAGTATTTT. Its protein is CASSSGRGGQTDTQYF.

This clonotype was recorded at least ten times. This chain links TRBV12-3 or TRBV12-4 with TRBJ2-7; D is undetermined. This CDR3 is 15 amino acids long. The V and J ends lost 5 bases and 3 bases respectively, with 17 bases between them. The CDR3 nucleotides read TGTGCCAGCAGTCCATGGTGGGTAGGTCTCTACGAGCAGTACTTC. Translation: CASSPWWVGLYEQYF.

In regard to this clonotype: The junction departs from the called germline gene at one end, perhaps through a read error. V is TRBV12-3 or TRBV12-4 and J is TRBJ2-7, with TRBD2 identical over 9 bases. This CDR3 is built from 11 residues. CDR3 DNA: TGTGCCAGCACCCCTGGGACTAGCCTCGTTTTC. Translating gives CASTPGTSLVF.

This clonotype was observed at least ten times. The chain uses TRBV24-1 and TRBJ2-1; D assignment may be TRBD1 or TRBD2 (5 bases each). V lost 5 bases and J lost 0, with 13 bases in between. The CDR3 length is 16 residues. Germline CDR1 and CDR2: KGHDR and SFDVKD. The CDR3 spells CATSAGARSSYNEQFF. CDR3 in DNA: TGTGCCACCAGTGCCGGGGCTCGAAGCTCCTACAATGAGCAGTTCTTC.

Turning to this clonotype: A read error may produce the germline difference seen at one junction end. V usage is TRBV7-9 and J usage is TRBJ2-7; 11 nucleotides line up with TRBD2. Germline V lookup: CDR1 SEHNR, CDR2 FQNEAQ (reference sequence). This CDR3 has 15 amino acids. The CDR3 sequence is CASSLAGGLAGGVIF. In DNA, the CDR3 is TGTGCCAGCAGCTTAGCAGGTGGTCTAGCGGGAGGAGTGATCTTC.

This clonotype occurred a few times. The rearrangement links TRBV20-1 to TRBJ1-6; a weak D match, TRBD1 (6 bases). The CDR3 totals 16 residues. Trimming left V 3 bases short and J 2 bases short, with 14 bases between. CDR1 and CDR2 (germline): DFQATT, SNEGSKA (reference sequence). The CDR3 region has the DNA TGCAGTGCTAGTAGTCTCGGGGGCACCTATAATTCACCCCTCCACTTT. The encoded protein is CSASSLGGTYNSPLHF.

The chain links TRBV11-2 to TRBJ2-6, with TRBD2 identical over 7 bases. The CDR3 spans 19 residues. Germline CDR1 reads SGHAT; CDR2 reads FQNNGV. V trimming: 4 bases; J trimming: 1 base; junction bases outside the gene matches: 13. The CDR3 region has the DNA TGTGCCAGCAGCTACCATTACATCGGGAGGATATCTGGGGCCAACGTCCTGACTTTC. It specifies CASSYHYIGRISGANVLTF.

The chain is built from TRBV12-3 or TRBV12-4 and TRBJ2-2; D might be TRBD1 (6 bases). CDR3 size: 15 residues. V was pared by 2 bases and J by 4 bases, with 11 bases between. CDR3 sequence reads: CASSLRQGITGELFF. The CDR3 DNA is TGTGCCAGCAGTTTAAGGCAGGGGATCACCGGGGAGCTGTTTTTT.

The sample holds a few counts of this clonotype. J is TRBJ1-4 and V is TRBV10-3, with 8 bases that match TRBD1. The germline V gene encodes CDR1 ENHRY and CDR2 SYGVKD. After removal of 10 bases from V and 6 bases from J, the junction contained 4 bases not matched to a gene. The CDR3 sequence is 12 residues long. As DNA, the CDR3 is TGTGCCACAAAGGACAGGGATGAAAAACTGTTTTTT. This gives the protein CATKDRDEKLFF.

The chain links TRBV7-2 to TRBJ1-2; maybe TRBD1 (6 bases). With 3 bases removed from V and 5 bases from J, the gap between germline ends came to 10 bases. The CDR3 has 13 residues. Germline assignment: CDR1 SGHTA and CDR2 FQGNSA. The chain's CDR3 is CASSFGGPYGYTF. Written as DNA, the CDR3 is TGTGCCAGCAGCTTTGGGGGCCCATATGGCTACACCTTC.

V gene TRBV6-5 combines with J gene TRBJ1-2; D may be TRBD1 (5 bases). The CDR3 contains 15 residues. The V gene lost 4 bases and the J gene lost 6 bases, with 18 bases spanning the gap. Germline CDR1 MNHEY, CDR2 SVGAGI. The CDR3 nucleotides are TGTGCCAGCAGTTCTAGTCTCCAGGGTAGGGATGGCTACACCTTC. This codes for CASSSSLQGRDGYTF.

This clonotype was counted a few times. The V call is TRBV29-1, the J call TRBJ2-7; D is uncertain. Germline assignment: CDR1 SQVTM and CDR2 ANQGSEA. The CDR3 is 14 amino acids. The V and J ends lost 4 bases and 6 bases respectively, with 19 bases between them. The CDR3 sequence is CSVGSRYRSGEQYF. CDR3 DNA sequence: TGCAGCGTTGGTTCCCGGTATCGGTCGGGCGAGCAGTACTTC.

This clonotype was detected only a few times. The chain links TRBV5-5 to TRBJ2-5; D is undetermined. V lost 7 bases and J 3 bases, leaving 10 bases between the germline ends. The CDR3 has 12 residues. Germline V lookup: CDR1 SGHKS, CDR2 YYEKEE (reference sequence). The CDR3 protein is CASGDLEETQYF. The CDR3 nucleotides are TGTGCCAGCGGCGATCTAGAAGAGACCCAGTACTTC.

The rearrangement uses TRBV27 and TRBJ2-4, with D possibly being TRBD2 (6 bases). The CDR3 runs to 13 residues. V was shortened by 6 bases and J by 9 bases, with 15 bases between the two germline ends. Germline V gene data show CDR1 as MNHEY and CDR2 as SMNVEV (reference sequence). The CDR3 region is CASRGLAEGIQYF. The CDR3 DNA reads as TGTGCCAGCAGGGGACTCGCAGAGGGCATTCAGTACTTC.

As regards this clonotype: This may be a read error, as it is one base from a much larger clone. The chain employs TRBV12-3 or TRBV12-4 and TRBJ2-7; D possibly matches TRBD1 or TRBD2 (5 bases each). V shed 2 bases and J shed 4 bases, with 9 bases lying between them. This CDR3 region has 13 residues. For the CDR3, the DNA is TGTGCCAGCAGTTTATACAGGAGGTACGAGCAGTACTTC. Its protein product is CASSLYRRYEQYF.